This TCR beta chain was identified in a study of T cell responses to AZD1222 COVID-19 vaccine. At the level of the study: The analysis combined second doses at about 4 or about 12 weeks.

This clone was seen only a few times. Antigen specificity is unknown. The sample carries other DNA sequences with the same CDR3. The CDR3 spans 14 residues. CDR1 is SGHTA, CDR2 FQGTGA, per germline. The V gene lost 2 bases and the J gene lost 4 bases, with 9 bases spanning the gap. Generated by immunoSEQ multiplex PCR, the TCRdb table keeps only in-frame clones and is missing some. The sample shows roughly 99,000 clones, around 89% of them seen only once. Study-wide results and limits: Repertoires in all cases were sampled only once the peak T cell response had passed. White British ancestry dominated among donors, who included more females, and clonal diversity was possibly underestimated.

The chain carries TRBV7-3 and TRBJ1-3; possibly TRBD1 for D (5 bases). This receptor was obtained from an adult in good health. The sample consisted of peripheral blood, taken on day 0 of AZD1222 vaccination. The CDR3 DNA is TGTGCCAGCAGCTTAGGGGGGAGCGGAAACACCATATATTTT. Protein: CASSLGGSGNTIYF.